Below, 9 T cell receptor beta chains from the same sample are listed, as sequenced in a study of blood T cells in healthy people across ages. Next came a second PCR, run for 7 to 11 cycles, which used a sample-barcoded 5' primer along with a J-beta primer mix. TCRdb reanalysed the 5' RACE reads using MiXCR and keeps one entry per CDR3 protein. Of hundreds of thousands of distinct CDR3 sequences listed, 29% were seen once; the top ten hold around 16%. What was sequenced was blood. These receptors were taken from a woman of 80 years or more in good health.

The V call is TRBV12-3 or TRBV12-4, the J call TRBJ2-5, with 7 positions matching TRBD2. The length of the CDR3 is 14 residues. V lost 6 bases to trimming and J lost 11 bases; unmatched junction nucleotides: 15. As DNA, the CDR3 is TGTGCCAGCAGCAATACCGGGACTATGAGCAAGCAGTACTTC. Residues: CASSNTGTMSKQYF.

There are many counts of this clonotype. The chain joins TRBV6-2 or TRBV6-3 to TRBJ2-5, with 7 nucleotides matching TRBD1. This CDR3 is 15 amino acids long. Germline loops: CDR1 MNHEY, CDR2 SVGEGT. V shed 2 bases and J 2 bases; nucleotides not matched to a gene: 5. The CDR3 is CASSYTGVSQETQYF. CDR3 DNA sequence: TGTGCCAGCAGTTACACAGGGGTCAGTCAAGAGACCCAGTACTTC.

CDR3 residues: CASSLTGRTGRANEKLFF. The CDR3 DNA reads as TGTGCCAGCAGTTTAACCGGTCGGACAGGCCGAGCTAATGAAAAACTGTTTTTT. V gene TRBV12-3 or TRBV12-4 combines with J gene TRBJ1-4, with TRBD1 matching over 7 bases. The CDR3 is 18 residues long. The junction had 12 bases not matched to a gene; V was cut back by 2 bases and J by 3 bases.

A remark on this clonotype: This could be a read error, since a much larger clone is one nucleotide away. This chain connects TRBV7-2 to TRBJ2-3; a weak D match, TRBD2 (5 bases). The germline V gene encodes CDR1 SGHTA and CDR2 FQGNSA. Trimming took off 6 bases at V and 0 bases at J, with 13 bases between the two ends. The CDR3 is 15 amino acids. As DNA, the CDR3 is TGTGCCAGCAGTAGCAGCGGCTCTAGCACAGATACGCAGTATTTT. It codes for CASSSSGSSTDTQYF.

The chain uses TRBV3-1 and TRBJ1-1; D is perhaps TRBD1 (5 bases). The germline CDR1 and CDR2 sequences are LGHDT and YNNKEL (reference sequence). V lost 4 bases and J lost 4, with 10 bases in between. CDR3 length: 13 amino acids. The CDR3 is CASSPTGTTEAFF. The CDR3 DNA follows: TGTGCCAGCAGCCCAACAGGTACCACTGAAGCTTTCTTT.

This clonotype came up a few times. This chain joins TRBV20-1 and TRBJ2-3; 7 bases match TRBD1. Germline CDR1 is DFQATT and CDR2 is SNEGSKA (reference sequence). CDR3 length equals 13 residues. The V segment lost 6 bases and the J segment 5 bases; nucleotides outside the gene matches: 8. This chain's CDR3 is CSAPDRDRDTQYF. The CDR3, as DNA: TGCAGTGCCCCAGACAGGGATAGAGATACGCAGTATTTT.

This clonotype occurred many times. The chain couples TRBV6-2 or TRBV6-3 to TRBJ2-1; D ambiguous. The CDR3 consists of 12 residues. The germline V and J ends were trimmed by 6 bases and 0 bases, with 3 bases remaining between them. The germline gives CDR1 MNHEY, CDR2 SVGEGT. CDR3 nucleotide sequence: TGTGCCAGCAGAGGCTCCTACAATGAGCAGTTCTTC. This sequence encodes CASRGSYNEQFF.

This clonotype was seen ten or more times. The chain has TRBV5-1 and TRBJ2-7; 10 positions agree with TRBD1. With 4 bases clipped from V and 1 base from J, the junction kept 14 bases outside the gene matches. The germline CDR1 and CDR2 sequences are SGHRS and YFSETQ. This CDR3 is 18 amino acids long. CDR3 in amino acids: CASSLIPLTGGASYEQYF. CDR3 bases: TGCGCCAGCAGCCTAATACCTTTGACAGGGGGCGCATCCTACGAGCAGTACTTC.

V gene TRBV20-1 combines with J gene TRBJ1-6, with D perhaps matching TRBD1 (6 bases). This CDR3 is built from 18 residues. V dropped 3 bases and J dropped 6 bases, with 24 bases sitting between them. Germline CDR1 reads DFQATT; CDR2 reads SNEGSKA (reference sequence). The CDR3 DNA is TGCAGTGCTAGCCGCACCTCCCCAGGGGTGGGCTTTAATTCACCCCTCCACTTT. Amino acids: CSASRTSPGVGFNSPLHF.